In its sample, the clone carrying this T cell receptor (beta chain) was seen many times. What it recognizes is unknown. These data belong to a study of prognosis after radiotherapy for stage I lung cancer. Study context: Concurrent therapy was given to no patient receiving stereotactic body radiotherapy.

Study-level findings and limits: After stereotactic body radiation therapy, median unique TCR clones were approximately 6,700, down from around 9,500.

V dropped 0 bases and J dropped 6; count of bases not matched to a gene: 12. Germline loops: CDR1 DFQATT, CDR2 SNEGSKA (reference sequence). The CDR3 runs 17 residues. With two-round multiplex PCR, TCR beta CDR3 sequences were amplified from genomic DNA. Amplification during the initial PCR round employed primers specific to each TRBV and TRBJ gene. TCRdb recomputed calls from the multiplex PCR reads with MiXCR, one row per CDR3 protein. The data contain tens of thousands of distinct CDR3 sequences, about 30% of them singletons. Peripheral venous blood was drawn in approximately 5.9-milliliter volumes, with a draw taken at each of two separate time points.

Specimen: PBMCs, collected before or after stereotactic body radiation therapy (not recorded which). The sequence came from a donor over 45 with non-small cell lung cancer. The chain recombines TRBV20-1 with TRBJ2-1; TRBD2 aligns across 9 bases. CDR3: CSARDRGLAGRVNEQFF. DNA of the CDR3: TGCAGTGCTAGAGATAGGGGCCTAGCGGGGAGGGTCAATGAGCAGTTCTTC.